This record covers a single T cell receptor beta chain. Its antigen is unidentified. Primers included in the PCR were 60 Vbeta and 13 Jbeta primers. Assay used: immunoSEQ multiplex PCR; TCRdb lists only in-frame clones, some missing. The top ten hold about 9.3% of the sample, which has 180,000 or so clones, approximately 85% seen once. Trimming left V 0 bases short and J 7 bases short, with 10 bases between. The CDR3 covers 13 residues. Germline lookup yields CDR1 SGDLS and CDR2 YYNGEE. This sample is part of a study of cytomegalovirus exposure and HLA in healthy donors. Study-wide results and caveats: Reported performance of the classifier showed diagnosis of cytomegalovirus status with high specificity and sensitivity. Reportedly, fewer N-insertions than the roughly 690-donor mean appeared in an Asian-associated ancestry cluster in a later analysis.

The material sequenced was PBMCs. J is TRBJ1-2 and V is TRBV9; unclear D gene. This clonotype was obtained from a man between 18 and 29 years old in good health and CMV-seropositive. CDR3 in amino acids: CASSVAGRGGYTF. CDR3 DNA sequence: TGTGCCAGCAGCGTAGCGGGTCGTGGTGGCTACACCTTC.